The 16 T cell receptor beta chains below all came from one sample that was sequenced in a study of T cell responses to AZD1222 COVID-19 vaccine. Here immunoSEQ multiplex PCR was the method, and the copy in TCRdb shows in-frame clones only, minus some. The data contain about 190,000 clones, about 87% of them singletons. The sample here was peripheral blood, taken on day 0 of MenACWY control vaccination. The receptors were gathered from an adult in good health.

The chain uses TRBV30 and TRBJ2-1; a possible D gene is TRBD1 (6 bases). The CDR3 has 14 amino acids. Looked up from germline, CDR1 is GTSNPN and CDR2 is SVGIG (reference sequence). With 1 base removed from V and 4 bases from J, the gap between germline ends came to 11 bases. This CDR3 is CAWSAGDVYNEQFF. In nucleotides, the CDR3 is TGTGCCTGGAGTGCAGGGGATGTATACAATGAGCAGTTCTTC.

The chain joins TRBV2 to TRBJ1-3; D is undetermined. CDR3 length: 14 residues. V lost 8 bases to trimming and J lost 0 bases, with 11 bases between them. Germline V CDR1 and CDR2: SNHLY, FYNNEI. This CDR3 reads CASSAGSSGNTIYF. The CDR3 DNA reads TGTGCCAGCTCGGCGGGGAGCTCTGGAAACACCATATATTTT. Based on the CDR3 plus reference TRBV2 and TRBJ1-3, the full variable domain is EPEVTQTPSHQVTQMGQEVILRCVPISNHLYFYWYRQILGQKVEFLVSFYNNEISEKSEIFDDQFSVERPDGSNFTLKIRSTKLEDSAMYFCASSAGSSGNTIYFGEGSWLTVV.

V usage is TRBV5-1 and J usage is TRBJ1-2; 8 positions match TRBD1. The J segment lost 8 bases and the V segment lost 4 bases, leaving 7 bases of the junction unmatched. The CDR3 extends over 13 amino acids. Germline V lookup: CDR1 SGHRS, CDR2 YFSETQ. CDR3 loop: CASSQTGAGGYTF. CDR3 bases: TGCGCCAGCAGCCAGACAGGGGCGGGAGGCTACACCTTC. Supplemented by reference TRBV5-1 and TRBJ1-2, the full variable domain reads KAGVTQTPRYLIKTRGQQVTLSCSPISGHRSVSWYQQTPGQGLQFLFEYFSETQRNKGNFPGRFSGRQFSNSRSEMNVSTLELGDSALYLCASSQTGAGGYTFGSGTRLTVV.

The J gene is TRBJ2-7, the V gene TRBV24-1; a weak D match, TRBD2 (5 bases). Trimming took 3 bases from V and 3 from J, leaving 11 bases between them. CDR3 length equals 14 residues. The germline gives CDR1 KGHDR, CDR2 SFDVKD. Here the CDR3 reads CATSDPRVGYEQYF. The DNA for the CDR3 is TGTGCCACCAGTGATCCGCGGGTCGGCTACGAGCAGTACTTC.

This clone was recorded only once. The rearrangement uses TRBV5-4 and TRBJ2-7; D unclear. Germline V CDR1 and CDR2: SGHNT, YYREEE (reference sequence). This CDR3 spans 14 amino acids. The V gene lost 3 bases and the J gene lost 2 bases, with 12 bases spanning the gap. The CDR3 protein is CASSSQTGPYEQYF. The CDR3 nucleotides read TGTGCCAGCAGCTCTCAAACCGGGCCCTACGAGCAGTACTTC. Drawing the rest from reference TRBV5-4 and TRBJ2-7, the complete variable domain is ETGVTQSPTHLIKTRGQQVTLRCSSQSGHNTVSWYQQALGQGPQFIFQYYREEENGRGNFPPRFSGLQFPNYSSELNVNALELDDSALYLCASSSQTGPYEQYFGPGTRLTVT.

The CDR3 region has the DNA TGTGCCAGCAGCTTACCCCTTGGGGCCGAAAACACCATATATTTT. This translates into CASSLPLGAENTIYF. The chain joins TRBV7-2 to TRBJ1-3, with D tentatively TRBD1 (5 bases). Germline V gene sequence: CDR1 SGHTA, CDR2 FQGNSA. V was shortened by 2 bases and J by 6 bases, with 14 bases between the two germline ends. The CDR3 contains 15 residues.

The rearrangement links TRBV28 to TRBJ2-5; D is possibly TRBD1 or TRBD2 (6 bases each). The germline V gene encodes CDR1 MDHEN and CDR2 SYDVKM. Trimming stripped 4 bases from V and 0 bases from J, with 24 bases between. The CDR3 runs 19 residues. CDR3 nucleotides: TGTGCCAGCAGTTCGGGGGCAGGGGAGGATTTTCTGTACCAAGAGACCCAGTACTTC. Protein product: CASSSGAGEDFLYQETQYF.

The chain recombines TRBV30 with TRBJ1-5, with a weak D call TRBD1 (5 bases). This CDR3 comprises 15 residues. Looked up from germline, CDR1 is GTSNPN and CDR2 is SVGIG (reference sequence). The V end lost 4 bases, the J end lost 0 bases, and 13 bases lay between the germline ends. CDR3 coding DNA: TGTGCCTGGACCACCCGGGGGGGTAGCAATCAGCCCCAGCATTTT. Its translation: CAWTTRGGSNQPQHF.

There are a few counts of this clone. This chain uses TRBV27 with TRBJ2-1; tentatively, D is TRBD1 or TRBD2 (5 bases each). CDR1 is MNHEY and CDR2 is SMNVEV in the germline V gene (reference sequence). V was shortened by 0 bases and J by 7 bases, with 13 bases between the two germline ends. The CDR3 covers 15 residues. The DNA for the CDR3 is TGTGCCAGCAGTTTATCTCCGAGGGGAAAGAATGAGCAGTTCTTC. It yields the protein CASSLSPRGKNEQFF.

V and J are TRBV6-2 or TRBV6-3 and TRBJ1-5; 9 bases map to TRBD1. The J segment lost 7 bases and the V segment lost 6 bases, leaving 10 bases of the junction unmatched. The CDR3 extends over 15 amino acids. CDR1 MNHEY and CDR2 SVGEGT come from the germline V gene. The CDR3 bases are TGTGCCAGCAGCAAGTCCGGGACAGGGATACAGCCCCAGCATTTT. As protein: CASSKSGTGIQPQHF.

This chain joins TRBV11-3 and TRBJ1-2; no firm D call. Germline CDR1 reads SGHNT; CDR2 reads YENEEA. This CDR3 comprises 14 residues. Trimming cost V 5 bases and J 0 bases, with 10 bases left between them. DNA of the CDR3: TGTGCCAGCAGCATTAAGAAAGCTAACTATGGCTACACCTTC. Translating it yields CASSIKKANYGYTF.

The chain combines TRBV28 with TRBJ1-2; maybe TRBD1 (5 bases). The CDR3 runs to 13 residues. Trimming removed 6 bases at V and 2 bases at J, with 10 bases between. CDR1 and CDR2 from the germline V gene are MDHEN and SYDVKM. The CDR3 region is CASSQRGNYGYTF. In DNA form, the CDR3 reads TGTGCCAGCAGCCAACGGGGGAACTATGGCTACACCTTC.

The chain employs TRBV27 and TRBJ1-5; D ambiguous. The CDR3 covers 15 residues. The V end was cut by 5 bases, the J end by 4 bases, with 15 bases between. Germline lookup yields CDR1 MNHEY and CDR2 SMNVEV (reference sequence). Here the CDR3 reads CASSRITESNQPQHF. CDR3 DNA sequence: TGTGCCAGCAGTCGTATTACAGAGTCTAATCAGCCCCAGCATTTT.

V gene TRBV19 combines with J gene TRBJ1-1; a possible D gene is TRBD1 (5 bases). V lost 2 bases, J lost 3 bases, and 10 bases lay in between. The CDR3 runs 14 residues. The germline V gene encodes CDR1 LNHDA and CDR2 SQIVND (reference sequence). The CDR3 sequence is CASSISGGDTEAFF. The CDR3 nucleotides read TGTGCCAGTAGTATATCTGGGGGGGACACTGAAGCTTTCTTT.

The table lists this clone with a few counts. The rearrangement joins TRBV19 to TRBJ1-4, with D uncertain. Germline V gene lookup returns CDR1 LNHDA and CDR2 SQIVND (reference sequence). The CDR3 loop spans 14 amino acids. With 4 bases removed from V and 5 bases from J, the gap between germline ends came to 11 bases. CDR3 loop: CASSKGRGNEKLFF. CDR3 sequence (DNA): TGTGCCAGTAGTAAAGGTCGGGGAAATGAAAAACTGTTTTTT.

This chain uses TRBV7-7 with TRBJ2-7, with 8 positions matching TRBD1. The CDR3 has 15 residues. The junction had 10 bases not matched to a gene; V was cut back by 7 bases and J by 2 bases. CDR1 and CDR2 (germline): SSHAT, FNYEAQ (reference sequence). The CDR3 protein is CASKVDRVMAYEQYF. CDR3 nucleotides: TGTGCCAGCAAGGTGGACAGGGTGATGGCCTACGAGCAGTACTTC.